This TCR beta chain was identified in a study of T cell repertoires in cytomegalovirus infection. Across the whole study: It was the public TCR beta signatures that indicated both CMV infection and matching HLA type.

V lost 3 bases and J 2 bases, leaving 7 bases between the germline ends. The CDR3 totals 13 residues. Per the germline V gene, CDR1 is LNHNV and CDR2 is YYDKDF (reference sequence). General observations from the study: Cumulated frequencies of public TCR beta families served to identify carriers of CMV plus the relevant HLA. Ex vivo, HLA-C-restricted CMV-specific TCR beta clonotypes prevailed over the rest of the response.

There are a few counts of this clonotype. Its antigen is as yet unknown. TCRdb passed the reads through MiXCR, listing each CDR3 protein once. The data show approximately 500,000 distinct CDR3 sequences, about 15% seen once. This chain links TRBV15 with TRBJ1-2; maybe TRBD1 (5 bases). This TCR was recovered from a human donor in good health (CMV status not recorded). Some clones in this sample may be carry-over from other donors' samples. Material: CD8+ T cells from PBMCs. Written as DNA, the CDR3 is TGTGCCACCAGCAGGGGGGGAAACTATGGCTACACCTTC. It translates to CATSRGGNYGYTF.